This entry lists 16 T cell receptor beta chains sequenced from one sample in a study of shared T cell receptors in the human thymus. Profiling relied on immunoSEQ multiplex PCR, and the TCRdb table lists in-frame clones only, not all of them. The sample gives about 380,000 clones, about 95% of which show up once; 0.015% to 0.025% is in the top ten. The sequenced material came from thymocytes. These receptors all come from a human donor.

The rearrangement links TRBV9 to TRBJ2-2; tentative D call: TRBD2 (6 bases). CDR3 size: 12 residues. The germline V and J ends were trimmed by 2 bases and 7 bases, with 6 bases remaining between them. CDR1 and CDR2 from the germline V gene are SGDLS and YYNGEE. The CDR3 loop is CASSVEGGELFF. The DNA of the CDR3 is TGTGCCAGCAGCGTGGAGGGCGGGGAGCTGTTTTTT.

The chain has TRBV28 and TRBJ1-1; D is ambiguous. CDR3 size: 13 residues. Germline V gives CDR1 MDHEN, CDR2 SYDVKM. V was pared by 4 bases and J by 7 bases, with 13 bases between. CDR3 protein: CASSYPRPVEAFF. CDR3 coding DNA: TGTGCCAGCAGTTACCCAAGGCCGGTTGAAGCTTTCTTT.

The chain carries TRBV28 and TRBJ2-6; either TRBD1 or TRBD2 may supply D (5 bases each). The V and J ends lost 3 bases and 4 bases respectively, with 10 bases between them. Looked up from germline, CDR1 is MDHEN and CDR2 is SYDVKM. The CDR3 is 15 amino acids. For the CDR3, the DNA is TGTGCCAGCAGTTTCAGGGTAGCGGGGGCCAACGTCCTGACTTTC. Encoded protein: CASSFRVAGANVLTF.

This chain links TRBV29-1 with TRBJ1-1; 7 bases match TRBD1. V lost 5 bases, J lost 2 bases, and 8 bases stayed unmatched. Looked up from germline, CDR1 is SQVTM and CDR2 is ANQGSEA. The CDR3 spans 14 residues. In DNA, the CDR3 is TGCAGCGTTCCTTACGACAGGGTTAACACTGAAGCTTTCTTT. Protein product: CSVPYDRVNTEAFF.

In DNA, the CDR3 is TGTGCCAGCTCACTCGGGAGGGGTTTGGATCAGCCCCAGCATTTT. This sequence encodes CASSLGRGLDQPQHF. The chain links TRBV18 to TRBJ1-5, with TRBD1 as a possible D gene (5 bases). CDR1 is KGHSH and CDR2 is LQKENI in the germline V gene. This CDR3 region has 15 residues. V lost 4 bases and J 5 bases, leaving 15 bases between the germline ends.

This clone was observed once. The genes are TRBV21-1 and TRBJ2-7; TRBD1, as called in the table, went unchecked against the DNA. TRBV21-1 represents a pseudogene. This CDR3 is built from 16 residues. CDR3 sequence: CASSQTGGASSYEQYF. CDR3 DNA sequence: TGTGCCAGCAGCCAGACAGGGGGCGCAAGCTCCTACGAGCAGTACTTC.

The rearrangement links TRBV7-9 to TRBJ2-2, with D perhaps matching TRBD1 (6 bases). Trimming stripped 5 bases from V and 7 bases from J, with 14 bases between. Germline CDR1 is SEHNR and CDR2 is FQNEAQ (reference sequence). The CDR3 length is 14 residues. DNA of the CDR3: TGTGCCAGCAGCGTTGCACCCAGGGGCGGGGAGCTGTTTTTT. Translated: CASSVAPRGGELFF.

The CDR3 DNA sequence: TGTGCCAGCTCACGAGGACAGGGGATTCAAGAAAAACTGTTTTTT. This encodes CASSRGQGIQEKLFF. V and J are TRBV18 and TRBJ1-4; 9 nucleotides line up with TRBD1. The CDR3 is 15 residues long. The junction had 8 bases not matched to a gene; V was cut back by 4 bases and J by 8 bases. CDR1 KGHSH and CDR2 LQKENI come from the germline V gene.

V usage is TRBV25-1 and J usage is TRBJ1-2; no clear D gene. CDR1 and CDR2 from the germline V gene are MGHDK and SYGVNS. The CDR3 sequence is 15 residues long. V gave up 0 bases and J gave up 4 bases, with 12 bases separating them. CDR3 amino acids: CASSEYHTVGYGYTF. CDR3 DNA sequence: TGTGCCAGCAGTGAATACCACACAGTTGGCTATGGCTACACCTTC.

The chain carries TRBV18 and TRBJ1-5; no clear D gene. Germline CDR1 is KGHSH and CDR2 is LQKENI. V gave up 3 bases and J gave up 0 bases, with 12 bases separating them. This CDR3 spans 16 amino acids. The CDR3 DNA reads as TGTGCCAGCTCACCTCACATCATATATAGCAATCAGCCCCAGCATTTT. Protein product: CASSPHIIYSNQPQHF.

The CDR3 DNA is TGTGCCAGCAGTTTATGGGGGCTACCCATCTACGAGCAGTACTTC. Translating it yields CASSLWGLPIYEQYF. V and J are TRBV28 and TRBJ2-7; D is perhaps TRBD1 (5 bases). CDR3 length: 15 amino acids. Deletions cut 0 bases from V and 3 bases from J, with 12 bases between. CDR1 is MDHEN and CDR2 is SYDVKM in the germline V gene.

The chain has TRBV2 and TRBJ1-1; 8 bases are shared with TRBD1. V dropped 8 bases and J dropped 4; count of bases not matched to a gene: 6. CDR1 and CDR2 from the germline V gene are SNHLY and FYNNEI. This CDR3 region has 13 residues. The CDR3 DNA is TGTGCCAGCGACGACAGGGGCGGCACTGAAGCTTTCTTT. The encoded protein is CASDDRGGTEAFF.

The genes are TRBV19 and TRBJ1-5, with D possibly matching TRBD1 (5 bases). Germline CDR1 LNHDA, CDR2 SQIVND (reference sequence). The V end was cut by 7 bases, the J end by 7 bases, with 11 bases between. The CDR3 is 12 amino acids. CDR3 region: CASNQGRQPQHF. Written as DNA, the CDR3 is TGTGCCAGTAATCAGGGTAGGCAGCCCCAGCATTTT. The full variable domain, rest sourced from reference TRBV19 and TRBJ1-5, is DGGITQSPKYLFRKEGQNVTLSCEQNLNHDAMYWYRQDPGQGLRLIYYSQIVNDFQKGDIAEGYSVSREKKESFPLTVTSAQKNPTAFYLCASNQGRQPQHFGDGTRLSIL.

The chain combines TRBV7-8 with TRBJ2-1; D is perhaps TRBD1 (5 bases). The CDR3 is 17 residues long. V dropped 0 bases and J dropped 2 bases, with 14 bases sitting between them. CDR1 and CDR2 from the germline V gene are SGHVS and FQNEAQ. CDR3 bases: TGTGCCAGCAGCTTAGCTGGGGCCCCTTTAACCTACAATGAGCAGTTCTTC. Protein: CASSLAGAPLTYNEQFF.

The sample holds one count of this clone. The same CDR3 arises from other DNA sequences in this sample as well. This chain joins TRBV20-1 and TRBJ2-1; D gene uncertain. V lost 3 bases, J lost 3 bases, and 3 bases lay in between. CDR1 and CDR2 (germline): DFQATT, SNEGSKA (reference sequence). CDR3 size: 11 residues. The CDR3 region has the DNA TGCAGTGCTAGCGGCTACAATGAGCAGTTCTTC. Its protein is CSASGYNEQFF.

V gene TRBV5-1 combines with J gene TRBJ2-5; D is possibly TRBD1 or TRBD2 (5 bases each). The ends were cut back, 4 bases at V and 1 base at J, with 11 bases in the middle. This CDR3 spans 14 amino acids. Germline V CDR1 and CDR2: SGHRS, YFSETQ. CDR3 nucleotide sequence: TGCGCCAGCAGCGGGGGTGGGTGCCAAGAGACCCAGTACTTC. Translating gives CASSGGGCQETQYF.